Each of the 32 T cell receptor beta chains below was sequenced from the same sample in a study of blood T cells in healthy people across ages. The authors ran a second PCR of roughly 6 to 12 cycles using a sample-barcoded 5' primer and a J-beta primer mix. TCRdb called the 5' RACE reads again in MiXCR, with one record for every CDR3 protein. Of hundreds of thousands of distinct CDR3 sequences listed, 40% to 45% are singletons. Sequencing was performed on blood. Receptor source: a man of 80 years or more in good health.

The chain employs TRBV5-1 and TRBJ2-3; TRBD2 agrees at 10 bases. The germline gives CDR1 SGHRS, CDR2 YFSETQ. V gave up 7 bases and J gave up 1 base; unmatched junction bases: 9. There are 16 residues in the CDR3. Here the CDR3 DNA reads TGCGCCAGCGGCGAAGCGGGAGGGCTCGGCACAGATACGCAGTATTTT. Protein: CASGEAGGLGTDTQYF.

This sequence joins TRBV5-4 and TRBJ2-3; a possible D gene is TRBD1 (6 bases). Germline CDR1 SGHNT, CDR2 YYREEE (reference sequence). This CDR3 has 20 amino acids. V was shortened by 0 bases and J by 4 bases, with 27 bases between the two germline ends. The CDR3 loop is CASSLARFSAGAGSPDTQYF. For the CDR3, the DNA is TGTGCCAGCAGCTTGGCCAGGTTTTCAGCAGGGGCTGGGTCCCCAGATACGCAGTATTTT.

A remark on this clonotype: Sequence at one end of the junction differs from germline and may be a read error. The chain links TRBV5-1 to TRBJ2-2; perhaps TRBD1 as D (6 bases). Germline CDR1 and CDR2: SGHRS and YFSETQ. The length of the CDR3 is 14 residues. CDR3 residues: CASILDRNTGELYF. The CDR3 DNA is TGCGCCAGCATCCTGGACAGAAACACCGGGGAGCTGTATTTT.

The chain recombines TRBV6-1 with TRBJ2-6, with D possibly TRBD1 on 5 matching bases. This CDR3 comprises 19 residues. Germline V CDR1 and CDR2: MNHNS, SASEGT. The V end lost 6 bases, the J end lost 3 bases, and 24 bases lay between the germline ends. The CDR3 loop reads CASSPSGGAQKLGANVLTF. CDR3 DNA: TGTGCCAGCAGCCCCTCGGGTGGGGCACAGAAACTTGGGGCCAACGTCCTGACTTTC.

V usage is TRBV7-2 and J usage is TRBJ2-1, with TRBD2 matching over 8 bases. Germline V gene data show CDR1 as SGHTA and CDR2 as FQGNSA. V shed 2 bases and J 6 bases; nucleotides not matched to a gene: 3. This CDR3 comprises 14 residues. The CDR3 sequence: CASSLWLAGNEQFF. In nucleotides, the CDR3 is TGTGCCAGCAGCTTATGGCTAGCGGGCAATGAGCAGTTCTTC.

The CDR3 region has the DNA TGTGCCAGCAGCCAAGGGGGTAGTCAGCCCCAGCATTTT. Protein sequence: CASSQGGSQPQHF. The rearrangement links TRBV3-1 to TRBJ1-5; D not certain. Between the trimmed V and J ends, which lost 1 base and 6 bases, there was a span of 7 bases. Germline CDR1 is LGHDT and CDR2 is YNNKEL (reference sequence). The CDR3 covers 13 residues.

The V gene is TRBV4-1, the J gene TRBJ1-3; TRBD1 matches 9 bases. The V gene end was trimmed by 0 bases and the J gene end by 5 bases; junction bases not matched to a gene: 2. Per the germline V gene, CDR1 is MGHRA and CDR2 is YSYEKL. This CDR3 has 15 residues. CDR3 sequence (DNA): TGCGCCAGCAGCCAAGAGGGGACAGGGAGAAACACCATATATTTT. This sequence encodes CASSQEGTGRNTIYF.

The CDR3 protein is CASRDAASYEQYF. The CDR3 region has the DNA TGTGCCAGTAGGGACGCCGCGTCCTACGAGCAGTACTTC. The chain joins TRBV6-2 or TRBV6-3 to TRBJ2-7; D is possibly TRBD1 or TRBD2 (5 bases each). Trimming shortened V by 9 bases and J by 1 base, and 13 bases separated the two germline ends. Germline CDR1 is MNHEY and CDR2 is SVGEGT. The CDR3 runs to 13 residues.

As regards this clonotype: The CDR3 carries no conserved terminal phenylalanine or tryptophan, so it likely arises from a read error. The J gene is TRBJ2-3, the V gene TRBV12-3 or TRBV12-4; TRBD1 or TRBD2 may be the D gene (5 bases each). V dropped 11 bases and J dropped 4 bases, with 10 bases sitting between them. The CDR3 runs to 11 residues. As DNA, the CDR3 is TGTGCCGTTGGGACCGCAGATACGCAGTATTCT. It codes for CAVGTADTQYS.

This chain joins TRBV5-6 and TRBJ2-5; 10 nucleotides match TRBD1. The J call is uncertain, as TRBJ2-7 better fits the DNA end. The CDR3 runs 16 residues. Germline CDR1 SGHDT, CDR2 YYEEEE. The CDR3 DNA reads as TGTGCCAGCAGCTTGAGGGGACAGGGGTTCTATGGCGAGCAGTACTTC. This gives the protein CASSLRGQGFYGEQYF.

This chain connects TRBV14 to TRBJ2-3; D is uncertain. V lost 4 bases to trimming and J lost 7 bases, with 12 bases between them. The CDR3 sequence is 13 residues long. Germline CDR1 SGHDN, CDR2 FVKESK. This CDR3 is CASSPDLGNTQYF. The CDR3, as DNA: TGTGCCAGCAGCCCTGATTTGGGTAATACGCAGTATTTT.

This clonotype was seen many times. V usage is TRBV3-1 and J usage is TRBJ2-5, with a possible D match to TRBD2 (6 bases). V was cut by 7 bases and J by 5 bases, with 14 bases left in between. Germline CDR1 and CDR2: LGHDT and YNNKEL (reference sequence). This CDR3 spans 13 amino acids. CDR3 loop: CASKKGGRETQYF. The DNA of the CDR3 is TGTGCCAGCAAGAAAGGAGGGAGGGAGACCCAGTACTTC.

The chain has TRBV20-1 and TRBJ2-3; unclear D gene. V gave up 0 bases and J gave up 2 bases, with 15 bases separating them. The CDR3 totals 16 residues. CDR1 is DFQATT and CDR2 is SNEGSKA in the germline V gene (reference sequence). CDR3 DNA sequence: TGCAGTGCTAGAGATCGAGGCAGGATACCCACAGATACGCAGTATTTT. It codes for CSARDRGRIPTDTQYF.

This chain joins TRBV6-5 and TRBJ2-6; D may be TRBD2 (6 bases). Germline V CDR1 and CDR2: MNHEY, SVGAGI. Trimming left V 4 bases short and J 0 bases short, with 10 bases between. The CDR3 has 16 residues. The CDR3 is CASSFHGGSGANVLTF. As DNA, the CDR3 is TGTGCCAGCAGTTTTCACGGGGGCTCTGGGGCCAACGTCCTGACTTTC.

This clonotype has a handful of counts. The chain couples TRBV10-3 to TRBJ2-3, with TRBD1 identical over 10 bases. The germline V gene encodes CDR1 ENHRY and CDR2 SYGVKD. There are 15 residues in the CDR3. V gave up 6 bases and J gave up 3 bases; unmatched junction bases: 6. In DNA, the CDR3 is TGTGCCATCAGAGAGGACAGGGGGACTACAGATACGCAGTATTTT. This codes for CAIREDRGTTDTQYF.

V is TRBV7-9 and J is TRBJ2-1; 10 nucleotides align to TRBD2. Germline V gene data show CDR1 as SEHNR and CDR2 as FQNEAQ (reference sequence). The CDR3 is 15 residues long. The V and J ends lost 4 bases and 3 bases, in that order; junction bases with no gene match: 3. CDR3 in amino acids: CASSSSGRVYNEQFF. DNA for the CDR3: TGTGCCAGCAGCTCGAGCGGGAGGGTCTACAATGAGCAGTTCTTC.

The chain carries TRBV28 and TRBJ1-2; 9 nucleotides line up with TRBD1. After removal of 6 bases from V and 7 bases from J, the junction contained 9 bases not matched to a gene. Germline V gives CDR1 MDHEN, CDR2 SYDVKM. This CDR3 contains 14 residues. The CDR3 protein is CASRPPGQGGGYTF. CDR3 coding DNA: TGTGCCAGCAGACCCCCGGGACAGGGCGGTGGCTACACCTTC.

This chain uses TRBV6-2 or TRBV6-3 with TRBJ2-1; D possibly corresponds to TRBD2 (6 bases). Germline CDR1 and CDR2: MNHEY and SVGEGT. This CDR3 comprises 14 residues. V gave up 2 bases and J gave up 12 bases, with 17 bases separating them. The CDR3 sequence is CASSYRGTARGQFF. The DNA of the CDR3 is TGTGCCAGCAGTTACCGCGGGACGGCCCGGGGGCAGTTCTTC.

This clonotype was seen only a few times. This chain uses TRBV20-1 with TRBJ2-1; no clear D. The CDR3 length is 15 residues. Germline lookup yields CDR1 DFQATT and CDR2 SNEGSKA (reference sequence). V was cut by 5 bases and J by 0 bases, with 14 bases left in between. The CDR3 region has the DNA TGCAGTGCTCAGCGACTGGGCTTCTCCTACAATGAGCAGTTCTTC. It translates to CSAQRLGFSYNEQFF.

Note on this clonotype: One base away lies a much larger clone, so this may be a sequencing read error. The rearrangement links TRBV10-3 to TRBJ2-1, with D tentatively TRBD1 or TRBD2 (5 bases each). Trimming left V 6 bases short and J 4 bases short, with 10 bases between. This CDR3 has 13 amino acids. CDR1 is ENHRY, CDR2 SYGVKD, per germline. Written as DNA, the CDR3 is TGTGCCATCAGGGGACCTTCATACAATGAGCAGTTCTTC. Amino acids: CAIRGPSYNEQFF.

The gene calls are TRBV7-3 and TRBJ2-1; the match to TRBD1 covers 8 bases. Germline lookup yields CDR1 SGHTA and CDR2 FQGTGA. This CDR3 is built from 14 residues. The trim removed 4 bases at V and 6 bases at J, leaving 5 bases unmatched. As DNA, the CDR3 is TGTGCCAGCAGCTCTCGACAGGGGATCAATGAGCAGTTCTTC. This gives the protein CASSSRQGINEQFF.

This clonotype was counted once. The chain carries TRBV20-1 and TRBJ2-7; the D gene is possibly TRBD1 (6 bases). Germline V gene data show CDR1 as DFQATT and CDR2 as SNEGSKA (reference sequence). The CDR3 totals 13 residues. V was pared by 3 bases and J by 2 bases, with 11 bases between. CDR3 nucleotide sequence: TGCAGTGCTAGGTGGGACAAGCCCTACGAGCAGTACTTC. Translation: CSARWDKPYEQYF.

This clonotype has only a few counts. A much larger clone is a single base away; this may be a read error. The chain is built from TRBV4-2 and TRBJ2-5; TRBD2 agrees at 9 bases. The CDR3 contains 16 residues. Germline V gives CDR1 LGHNA, CDR2 YNFKEQ. The CDR3 is CACSQFPAGGVETQYF. The CDR3 bases are TGTGCCTGCAGCCAATTTCCAGCGGGAGGAGTGGAGACCCAGTACTTC.

The chain uses TRBV11-2 and TRBJ1-2; 7 nucleotides match TRBD1. Germline V gene lookup returns CDR1 SGHAT and CDR2 FQNNGV. V lost 2 bases to trimming and J lost 5 bases; unmatched junction nucleotides: 5. The CDR3 loop spans 14 amino acids. Here the CDR3 reads CASSLFRQGYGYTF. The DNA for the CDR3 is TGTGCCAGCAGCTTATTTAGACAGGGATATGGCTACACCTTC.

This clonotype was seen more than once but under ten times. CDR3 bases: TGTGCCAGCAGTTACCGAGGAAGCGGAGAGACCCAGTACTTC. It codes for CASSYRGSGETQYF. The chain joins TRBV6-2 or TRBV6-3 to TRBJ2-5; tentatively, D is TRBD2 (5 bases). Deletions cut 2 bases from V and 4 bases from J, with 11 bases between. Per the germline V gene, CDR1 is MNHEY and CDR2 is SVGEGT. The length of the CDR3 is 14 residues.

The table lists this clonotype with a few counts. The chain recombines TRBV20-1 with TRBJ2-1; D unclear. Germline-derived CDR1 and CDR2 are DFQATT and SNEGSKA (reference sequence). Trimming cost V 6 bases and J 4 bases, with 13 bases left between them. The CDR3 length is 13 residues. The CDR3 DNA reads TGCAGTGCACGGCGGTCATTATACAATGAGCAGTTCTTC. Protein sequence: CSARRSLYNEQFF.

V gene TRBV4-2 combines with J gene TRBJ2-1; D may be TRBD2 (5 bases). The CDR3 is 15 amino acids. Germline V gene sequence: CDR1 LGHNA, CDR2 YNFKEQ. The V end was cut by 0 bases, the J end by 5 bases, with 11 bases between. CDR3 nucleotides: TGTGCCAGCAGCCAAGATCCGGGATCGAACAATGAGCAGTTCTTC. Translating gives CASSQDPGSNNEQFF.

The rearrangement joins TRBV6-1 to TRBJ2-7, with no clear D. V lost 2 bases to trimming and J lost 2 bases, with 7 bases between them. The CDR3 spans 13 residues. Germline-derived CDR1 and CDR2 are MNHNS and SASEGT. The CDR3 protein is CASSEFAAYEQYF. For the CDR3, the DNA is TGTGCCAGCAGTGAATTCGCGGCCTACGAGCAGTACTTC.

The rearrangement joins TRBV20-1 to TRBJ2-5; 11 nucleotides match TRBD2. V gave up 2 bases and J gave up 4 bases; unmatched junction bases: 12. The CDR3 sequence is 17 residues long. Per germline, CDR1 DFQATT and CDR2 SNEGSKA (reference sequence). DNA for the CDR3: TGCAGTGCTAGACCGCTTAGCGGGAGGGCCGTGGGAGAGACCCAGTACTTC. Translation gives CSARPLSGRAVGETQYF.

This clonotype was found a few times. The chain recombines TRBV3-1 with TRBJ1-1, with D perhaps TRBD1 (5 bases). The CDR3 runs 16 residues. CDR1 and CDR2 from the germline V gene are LGHDT and YNNKEL (reference sequence). Trimming cost V 2 bases and J 4 bases, with 17 bases left between them. CDR3 amino acids: CASSQNPGGKGTEAFF. The CDR3 DNA follows: TGTGCCAGCAGCCAAAATCCGGGGGGGAAGGGCACTGAAGCTTTCTTT.

The sample holds many counts of this clonotype. The chain joins TRBV13 to TRBJ2-3; 9 nucleotides agree with TRBD1. CDR1 PRHDT and CDR2 FYEKMQ come from the germline V gene (reference sequence). Germline trimming cut 4 bases from V and 2 bases from J; bases unmatched to any gene: 7. The CDR3 length is 16 residues. In DNA form, the CDR3 reads TGTGCCAGCAGCTCGCGTGGGACAGGGTTCACAGATACGCAGTATTTT. Protein: CASSSRGTGFTDTQYF. Full variable domain (missing parts from reference TRBV13 and TRBJ2-3): AAGVIQSPRHLIKEKRETATLKCYPIPRHDTVYWYQQGPGQDPQFLISFYEKMQSDKGSIPDRFSAQQFSDYHSELNMSSLELGDSALYFCASSSRGTGFTDTQYFGPGTRLTVL.

Concerning this clonotype: Given a much more abundant clone one base away, this may be a read error. The rearrangement links TRBV6-6 to TRBJ2-5, with TRBD1 identical over 7 bases. Germline CDR1 is MNHNY and CDR2 is SVGAGI (reference sequence). With V trimmed by 2 bases and J by 2 bases, 5 bases remained unmatched. The CDR3 consists of 15 residues. The CDR3 coding sequence is TGTGCCAGCAGTTACGCCAGGACAGGACAAGAGACCCAGTACTTC. Its translation is CASSYARTGQETQYF.